This record looks at one TCR beta chain sequence and its context. This record belongs to a study of OX40 agonist ivuxolimab in advanced cancers. Whole-study context: Every 2 weeks, patients received ivuxolimab intravenously, dosed at 0.01 to 10 mg/kg. Each dose-escalation patient presented with hepatocellular carcinoma, melanoma, renal cell or head and neck cancer.

TCRdb's table, derived via immunoSEQ multiplex PCR, lists solely in-frame clones and lacks some. The sample holds approximately 86,000 clones, around 84% seen once. The CDR3 contains 17 residues. Losses at the gene ends were 1 base for V and 3 bases for J; bases not matched to a gene: 8. Germline V CDR1 and CDR2: SGHTS, YDEGEE. This chain joins TRBV5-8 and TRBJ1-5; 9 bases fit TRBD1. The specimen comprised CD4+ or CD8+ T cells sorted from blood, sampled in a trial of the OX40 agonist ivuxolimab. The clonotype comes from an adult with an advanced solid tumor such as melanoma, head and neck, liver or kidney cancer. CDR3 in amino acids: CASSLWGQGGDNQPQHF. Here the CDR3 DNA reads TGTGCCAGCAGCTTGTGGGGACAGGGAGGCGACAATCAGCCCCAGCATTTT.